This T cell receptor (beta chain) was profiled in a study of CD8+ T cells in alopecia areata. In the study overall: Twice a day, 5 to 10 mg of oral tofacitinib was administered to treated patients. The protocol delivered tofacitinib for 6 to 18 months, then withdrew it for 6 months. The study's findings and limits: Higher clonality and more expanded CD8+ clones appeared in lesional than normal scalp.

Note on this clone: Its matching antigen is unknown.

The authors extracted RNA and reverse transcribed it into cDNA as the sequencing template. The assay was immunoSEQ multiplex PCR, and TCRdb's table has in-frame clones only and misses some. There are about 250,000 clones in the sample; 60% occur only once, and around 0.84% lies in the top ten. The treatment was: oral pan-JAK inhibitor, 5-10 mg twice daily. Punch biopsies of lesional scalp, plus peripheral blood, were taken from alopecia areata patients. Trimming cost V 2 bases and J 8 bases; bases outside gene matches: 9. Germline CDR1 reads LGHNA; CDR2 reads YSLEER. This CDR3 comprises 16 residues. This clonotype was sampled from a human donor with alopecia areata. V gene TRBV4-3 combines with J gene TRBJ2-4; TRBD2 matches 10 bases. The sequences come from CD4+ T cells sorted from blood, collected at approximately week 52, from a patient treated with tofacitinib. The CDR3 coding sequence is TGCGCCAGCAGCCAACTAGCGGGGGCTTCGGGAGACATTCAGTACTTC. This encodes CASSQLAGASGDIQYF.